This T cell receptor beta chain derives from a study of blood T cells in healthy people across ages. Unmatched junction bases numbered 7, after V lost 2 bases and J lost 8 bases. The CDR3 has 13 residues. The germline CDR1 and CDR2 sequences are DFQATT and SNEGSKA (reference sequence). A second PCR of about 7 to 12 cycles used a sample-barcoded 5' primer and a J-beta primer mix. There were at least 3 million CDR3-containing paired-end reads obtained from each sample. A single record per CDR3 protein comes from TCRdb applying MiXCR to the 5' RACE reads. The repertoire holds just under 750,000 distinct CDR3 sequences, with around a fifth as singletons.

The sample consisted of blood. This TCR was sampled from a man aged 65-85 years in good health. J is TRBJ1-2 and V is TRBV20-1, with TRBD1 matching over 8 bases. This CDR3 reads CSARPTGGGGYTF. Written as DNA, the CDR3 is TGCAGTGCTAGACCTACAGGGGGAGGAGGCTACACCTTC.